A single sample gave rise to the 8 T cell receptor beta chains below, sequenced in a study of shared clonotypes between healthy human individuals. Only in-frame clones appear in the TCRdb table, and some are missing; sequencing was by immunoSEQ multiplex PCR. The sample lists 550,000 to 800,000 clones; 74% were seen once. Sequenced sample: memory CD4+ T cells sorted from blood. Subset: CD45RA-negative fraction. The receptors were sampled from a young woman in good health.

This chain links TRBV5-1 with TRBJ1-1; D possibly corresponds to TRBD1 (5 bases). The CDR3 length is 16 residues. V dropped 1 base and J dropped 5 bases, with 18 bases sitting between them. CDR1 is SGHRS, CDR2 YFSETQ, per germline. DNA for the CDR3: TGCGCCAGCAGCTTGATGGGAGGGGCTGAAGGGACTGAAGCTTTCTTT. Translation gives CASSLMGGAEGTEAFF.

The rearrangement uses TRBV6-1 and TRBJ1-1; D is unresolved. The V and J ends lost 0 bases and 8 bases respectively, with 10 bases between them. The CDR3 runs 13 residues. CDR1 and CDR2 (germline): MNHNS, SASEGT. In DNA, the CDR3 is TGTGCCAGCAGTGAAGCGATCGGGTCAGAAGCTTTCTTT. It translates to CASSEAIGSEAFF.

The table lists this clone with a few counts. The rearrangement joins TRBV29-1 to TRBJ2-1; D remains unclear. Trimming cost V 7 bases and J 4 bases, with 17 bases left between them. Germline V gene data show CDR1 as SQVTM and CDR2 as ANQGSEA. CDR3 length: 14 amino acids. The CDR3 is CSALGSLWYNEQFF. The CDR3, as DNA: TGCAGCGCCCTTGGGTCCCTGTGGTACAATGAGCAGTTCTTC.

CDR3 nucleotide sequence: TGTGCCAGCAGACCTCTCGACAGGGTCGGGTGGAAACTGTTTTTT. This codes for CASRPLDRVGWKLFF. The rearrangement uses TRBV6-5 and TRBJ1-4, with TRBD1 matching 7 bases. V dropped 6 bases and J dropped 11; count of bases not matched to a gene: 15. Germline-derived CDR1 and CDR2 are MNHEY and SVGAGI. The CDR3 length is 15 residues.

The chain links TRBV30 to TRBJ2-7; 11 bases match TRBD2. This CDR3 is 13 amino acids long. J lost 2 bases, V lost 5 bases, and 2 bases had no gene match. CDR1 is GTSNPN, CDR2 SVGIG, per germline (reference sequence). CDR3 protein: CAWASGGPYEQYF. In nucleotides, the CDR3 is TGTGCCTGGGCTAGCGGGGGGCCCTACGAGCAGTACTTC.

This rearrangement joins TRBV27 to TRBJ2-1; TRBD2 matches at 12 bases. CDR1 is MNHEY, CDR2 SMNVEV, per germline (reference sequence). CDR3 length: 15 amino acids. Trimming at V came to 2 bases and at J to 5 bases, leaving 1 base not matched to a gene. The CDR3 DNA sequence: TGTGCCAGCAGTTTAGGACTAGCGGGAAACAATGAGCAGTTCTTC. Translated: CASSLGLAGNNEQFF.

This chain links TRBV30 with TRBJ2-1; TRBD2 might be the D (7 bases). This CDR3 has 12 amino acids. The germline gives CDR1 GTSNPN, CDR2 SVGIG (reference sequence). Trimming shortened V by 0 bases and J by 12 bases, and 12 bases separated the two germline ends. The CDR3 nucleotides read TGTGCCTGGAGTGTACGGGGGGCAGTGCAGTTCTTC. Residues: CAWSVRGAVQFF. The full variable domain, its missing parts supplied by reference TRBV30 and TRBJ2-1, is SQTIHQWPATLVQPVGSPLSLECTVEGTSNPNLYWYRQAAGRGLQLLFYSVGIGQISSEVPQNLSASRPQDRQFILSSKKLLLSDSGFYLCAWSVRGAVQFFGPGTRLTVL.

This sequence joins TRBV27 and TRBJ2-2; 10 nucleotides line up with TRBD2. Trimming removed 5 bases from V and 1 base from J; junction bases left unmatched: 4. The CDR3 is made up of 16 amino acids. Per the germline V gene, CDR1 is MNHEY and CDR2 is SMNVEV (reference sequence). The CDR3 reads CASSPWTSGNTGELFF. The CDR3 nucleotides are TGTGCCAGCAGTCCTTGGACTAGCGGGAACACCGGGGAGCTGTTTTTT.